This T cell receptor beta chain was retrieved from a study of blood T cell repertoires in COVID-19. Overall study context: Both acute and convalescent COVID-19 samples were obtained from the United States, Italy and Spain. Nucleic acid was either cDNA or gDNA, and it came from T cells, B-cell-depleted T cells, or PBMCs.

The V segment lost 5 bases and the J segment 5 bases; nucleotides outside the gene matches: 11. The CDR3 spans 16 residues. Germline CDR1 is KGHDR and CDR2 is SFDVKD. In its sample, this clone was seen many times. Methods used by the authors: How many nucleated cells were present was estimated from reference gene primer amplification. TCRdb's copy holds only in-frame clones and misses some; the assay was immunoSEQ multiplex PCR. Clone size and V and J calls were adopted from that table, with D and trimming inferred from the DNA. The sample records roughly 100,000 clones, about 64% being singletons. Sequenced sample: peripheral blood. The sequence derives from a human donor with acute or convalescent COVID-19. The donor label of this sample is uncertain. The V call is TRBV24-1, the J call TRBJ2-1; 7 bases align to TRBD1. The DNA of the CDR3 is TGTGCCACCAGTGCCCAACCGGGACAGCTAGACAATGAGCAGTTCTTC. It encodes CATSAQPGQLDNEQFF.